The present T cell receptor (beta chain) was sequenced within a study of cytomegalovirus exposure and HLA in healthy donors. Study-level points and caveats: TCR beta V segments were, for the most part, productive about 87% or about 30% of the time in an earlier analysis. The study designated fewer than 200 TCR beta chains cytomegalovirus-associated. Researchers reported in a later analysis that a missense DCLRE1C variant was tied to TCR beta V- and J-gene trimming.

It was with 60 Vbeta and 13 Jbeta primers that the PCR ran. The table came from immunoSEQ multiplex PCR; TCRdb's copy has only in-frame clones and leaves some out. The profile covers 150,000 to 200,000 clones, with approximately 80% appearing a single time and approximately 1.5% taken by the ten largest. Germline trimming cut 0 bases from V and 5 bases from J; bases unmatched to any gene: 4. Germline CDR1 is MNHEY and CDR2 is SVGAGI. The CDR3 has 15 residues. In the case of this clone: Antigen unknown.

This TCR was recovered from a woman under 30 in good health and CMV-seronegative. The V and J genes are TRBV6-5 and TRBJ2-5; TRBD2 matches at 9 bases. The sample taken for sequencing was PBMCs. CDR3 sequence: CASSYSLAGLETQYF. CDR3 sequence (DNA): TGTGCCAGCAGTTACTCGCTAGCGGGGCTGGAGACCCAGTACTTC.